This T cell receptor (beta chain) was identified in a study of response to subunit inactivated influenza vaccine. The CDR3 length is 16 residues. V shed 4 bases, J shed 4 bases, and the junction held 8 bases outside the gene matches. The germline gives CDR1 SGDLS, CDR2 YYNGEE. This clonotype turned up a few times. Its specificity is unknown. General study points: The authors suggested that every seasonal influenza vaccination recruits few new T cells.

MiXCR, run by TCRdb on the RT-PCR reads, gives a single entry per CDR3 protein. The profile shows 590,000 or so distinct CDR3 sequences, around 13% of them singletons. This clonotype was sampled from a man aged 50-60 years who received an inactivated influenza vaccine. The genes are TRBV9 and TRBJ2-1; 10 bases fit TRBD2. Here the sequenced sample was PBMCs from blood, taken roughly 2 weeks before vaccination. The CDR3 protein is CASSSGLADYYNEQFF. The CDR3 nucleotides read TGTGCCAGCAGCTCCGGACTAGCGGACTATTACAATGAGCAGTTCTTC.